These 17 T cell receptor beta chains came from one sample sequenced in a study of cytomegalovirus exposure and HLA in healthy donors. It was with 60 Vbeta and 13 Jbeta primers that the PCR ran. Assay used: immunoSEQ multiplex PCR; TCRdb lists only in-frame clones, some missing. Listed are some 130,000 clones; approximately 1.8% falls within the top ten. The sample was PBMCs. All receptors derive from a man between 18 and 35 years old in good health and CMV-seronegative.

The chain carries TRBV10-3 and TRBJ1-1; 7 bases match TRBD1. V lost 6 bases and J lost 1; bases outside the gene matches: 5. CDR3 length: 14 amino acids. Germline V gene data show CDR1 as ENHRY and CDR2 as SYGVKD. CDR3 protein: CAIRPRQGNTEAFF. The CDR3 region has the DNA TGTGCCATCAGACCGAGACAGGGGAACACTGAAGCTTTCTTT.

DNA for the CDR3: TGCGCCAGCAGCCCTTCGGTCACAGCGGCTCTTGGGGCCAACGTCCTGACTTTC. Translated, it gives CASSPSVTAALGANVLTF. The chain links TRBV5-1 to TRBJ2-6; TRBD2 is a possible D gene (5 bases). The CDR3 has 18 amino acids. Germline-derived CDR1 and CDR2 are SGHRS and YFSETQ. V lost 4 bases and J 3 bases, leaving 20 bases between the germline ends.

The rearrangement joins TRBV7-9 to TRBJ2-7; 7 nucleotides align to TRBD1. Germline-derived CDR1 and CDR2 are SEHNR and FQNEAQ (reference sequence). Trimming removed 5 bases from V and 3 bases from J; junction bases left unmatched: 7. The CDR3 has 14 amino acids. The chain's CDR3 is CASSPRDSVYEQYF. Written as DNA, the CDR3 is TGTGCCAGCAGCCCCCGGGACAGCGTCTACGAGCAGTACTTC.

In DNA form, the CDR3 reads TGCAGCGCTGACGGGGATAACTATGGCTACACCTTC. Protein product: CSADGDNYGYTF. The rearrangement links TRBV29-1 to TRBJ1-2; unclear D gene. V lost 7 bases to trimming and J lost 1 base, with 10 bases between them. CDR3 length: 12 residues. The germline V gene encodes CDR1 SQVTM and CDR2 ANQGSEA. The variable domain in full, completed from reference TRBV29-1 and TRBJ1-2, reads SAVISQKPSRDICQRGTSLTIQCQVDSQVTMMFWYRQQPGQSLTLIATANQGSEATYESGFVIDKFPISRPNLTFSTLTVSNMSPEDSSIYLCSADGDNYGYTFGSGTRLTVV.

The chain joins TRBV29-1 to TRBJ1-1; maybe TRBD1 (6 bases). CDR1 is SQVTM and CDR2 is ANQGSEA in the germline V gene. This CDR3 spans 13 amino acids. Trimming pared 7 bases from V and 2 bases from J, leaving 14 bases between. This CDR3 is CSAELDRNTEAFF. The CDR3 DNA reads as TGCAGCGCTGAGTTGGACAGAAACACTGAAGCTTTCTTT. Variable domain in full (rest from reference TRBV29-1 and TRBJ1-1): SAVISQKPSRDICQRGTSLTIQCQVDSQVTMMFWYRQQPGQSLTLIATANQGSEATYESGFVIDKFPISRPNLTFSTLTVSNMSPEDSSIYLCSAELDRNTEAFFGQGTRLTVV.

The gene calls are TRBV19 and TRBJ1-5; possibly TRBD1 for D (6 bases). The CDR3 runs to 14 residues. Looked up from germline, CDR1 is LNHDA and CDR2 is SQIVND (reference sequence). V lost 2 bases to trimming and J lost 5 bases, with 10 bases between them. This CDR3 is CASSIMAGDQPQHF. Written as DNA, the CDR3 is TGTGCCAGTAGTATAATGGCAGGGGATCAGCCCCAGCATTTT. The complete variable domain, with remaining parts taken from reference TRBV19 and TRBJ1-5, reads DGGITQSPKYLFRKEGQNVTLSCEQNLNHDAMYWYRQDPGQGLRLIYYSQIVNDFQKGDIAEGYSVSREKKESFPLTVTSAQKNPTAFYLCASSIMAGDQPQHFGDGTRLSIL.

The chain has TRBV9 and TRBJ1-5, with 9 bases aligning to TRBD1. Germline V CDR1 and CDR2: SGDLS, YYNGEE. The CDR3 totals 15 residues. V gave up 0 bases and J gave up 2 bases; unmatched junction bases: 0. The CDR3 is CASSVGQGGNQPQHF. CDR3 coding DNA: TGTGCCAGCAGCGTAGGACAGGGGGGCAATCAGCCCCAGCATTTT.

The CDR3: CASSDRGRYGYTF. The CDR3 nucleotides are TGTGCCAGCAGTGACAGGGGGAGGTATGGCTACACCTTC. This chain uses TRBV6-1 with TRBJ1-2, with 7 bases matching TRBD1. Per germline, CDR1 MNHNS and CDR2 SASEGT. This CDR3 has 13 amino acids. V trimming: 3 bases; J trimming: 5 bases; junction bases outside the gene matches: 3.

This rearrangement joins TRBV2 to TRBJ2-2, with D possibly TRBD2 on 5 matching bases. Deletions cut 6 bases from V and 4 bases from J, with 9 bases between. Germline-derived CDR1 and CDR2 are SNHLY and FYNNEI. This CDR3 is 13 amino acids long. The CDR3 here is CASSAGPTGELFF. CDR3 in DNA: TGTGCCAGCAGCGCGGGCCCCACCGGGGAGCTGTTTTTT.

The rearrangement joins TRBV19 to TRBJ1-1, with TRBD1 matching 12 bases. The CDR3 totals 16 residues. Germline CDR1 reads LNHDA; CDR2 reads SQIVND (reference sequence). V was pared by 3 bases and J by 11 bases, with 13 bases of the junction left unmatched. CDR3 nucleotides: TGTGCCAGTAGTATCTCACCCGGGACAGGGGGCTTATCGGCTTTCTTT. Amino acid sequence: CASSISPGTGGLSAFF.

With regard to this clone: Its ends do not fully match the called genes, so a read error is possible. In DNA form, the CDR3 reads TGTGCCAGTAAAACAGGGCCTAACACCGGGGAGCTGCTTTTT. Encoded protein: CASKTGPNTGELLF. The chain links TRBV19 to TRBJ2-2, with D possibly being TRBD1 (6 bases). CDR3 size: 14 residues. CDR1 and CDR2 from the germline V gene are LNHDA and SQIVND (reference sequence). The full variable domain, completed using reference TRBV19 and TRBJ2-2, is DGGITQSPKYLFRKEGQNVTLSCEQNLNHDAMYWYRQDPGQGLRLIYYSQIVNDFQKGDIAEGYSVSREKKESFPLTVTSAQKNPTAFYLCASKTGPNTGELLFGEGSRLTVL.

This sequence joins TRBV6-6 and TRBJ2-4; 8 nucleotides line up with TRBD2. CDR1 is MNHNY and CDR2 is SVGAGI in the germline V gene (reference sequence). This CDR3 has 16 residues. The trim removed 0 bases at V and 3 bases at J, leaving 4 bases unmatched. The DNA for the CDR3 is TGTGCCAGCAGTTACTCCGGGGGGGGAGGCAAAAACATTCAGTACTTC. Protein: CASSYSGGGGKNIQYF.

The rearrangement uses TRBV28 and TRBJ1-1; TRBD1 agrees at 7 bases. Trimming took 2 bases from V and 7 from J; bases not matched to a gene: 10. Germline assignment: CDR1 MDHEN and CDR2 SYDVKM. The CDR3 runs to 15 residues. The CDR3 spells CASSLRPTGSFEAFF. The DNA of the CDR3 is TGTGCCAGCAGTTTACGGCCGACAGGGTCCTTTGAAGCTTTCTTT.

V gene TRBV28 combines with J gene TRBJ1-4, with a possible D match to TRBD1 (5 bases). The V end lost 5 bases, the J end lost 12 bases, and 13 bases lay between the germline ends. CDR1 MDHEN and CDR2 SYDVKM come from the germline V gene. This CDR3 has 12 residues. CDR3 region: CASSGSGRELFF. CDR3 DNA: TGTGCCAGCAGTGGGTCAGGGAGGGAACTGTTTTTT.

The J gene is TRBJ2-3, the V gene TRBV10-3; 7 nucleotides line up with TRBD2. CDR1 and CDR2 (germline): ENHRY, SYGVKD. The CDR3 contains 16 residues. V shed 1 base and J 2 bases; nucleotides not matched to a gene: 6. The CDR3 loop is CAISEFGAGDTDTQYF. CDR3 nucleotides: TGTGCCATCAGTGAGTTCGGTGCGGGGGACACAGATACGCAGTATTTT.

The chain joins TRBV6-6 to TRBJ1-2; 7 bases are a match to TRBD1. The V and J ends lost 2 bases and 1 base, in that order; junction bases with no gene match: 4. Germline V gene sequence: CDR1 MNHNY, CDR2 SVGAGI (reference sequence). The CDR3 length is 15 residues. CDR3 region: CASSYADRVNYGYTF. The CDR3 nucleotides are TGTGCCAGCAGTTACGCCGACAGGGTTAACTATGGCTACACCTTC.

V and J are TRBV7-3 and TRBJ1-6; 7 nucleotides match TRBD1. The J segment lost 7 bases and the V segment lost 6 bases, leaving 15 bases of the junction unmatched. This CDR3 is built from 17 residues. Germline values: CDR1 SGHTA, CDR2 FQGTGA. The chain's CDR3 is CASSPTDTGVRNSPLHF. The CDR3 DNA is TGTGCCAGCAGTCCCACCGACACAGGGGTACGGAATTCACCCCTCCACTTT. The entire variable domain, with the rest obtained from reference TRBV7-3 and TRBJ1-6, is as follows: GAGVSQTPSNKVTEKGKYVELRCDPISGHTALYWYRQSLGQGPEFLIYFQGTGAADDSGLPNDRFFAVRPEGSVSTLKIQRTERGDSAVYLCASSPTDTGVRNSPLHFGNGTRLTVT.